What follows describes a single T cell receptor (beta chain). This CDR3 contains 14 residues. Trimming shortened V by 1 base and J by 1 base, and 7 bases separated the two germline ends. Germline CDR1 LGHNT, CDR2 FRNRAP. These data originate in a study of blood T cell repertoires in COVID-19. Study in general: Samples representing acute and convalescent COVID-19 were sourced from the United States, Italy and Spain. T cells, B-cell-depleted T cells, or PBMCs provided the cDNA or gDNA that served as material.

Authors' processing steps: Estimates of nucleated cell counts were drawn from the amplification of reference gene primers. TCRdb's copy holds only in-frame clones and misses some; the assay was immunoSEQ multiplex PCR. The DNA gave D and trimming, while V, J and clone size come from that table. The sample lists 130,000 or so clones; 70% to 90% were seen once. The sequenced sample was peripheral blood. The V call is TRBV12-5, the J call TRBJ1-1; D remains ambiguous. The receptor comes from a man aged 40-55 years with acute or convalescent COVID-19. Written as DNA, the CDR3 is TGTGCTAGTGGTTTGGCCCTCGGGAACACTGAAGCTTTCTTT. Translated, it gives CASGLALGNTEAFF. Full variable domain (missing parts from reference TRBV12-5 and TRBJ1-1): DARVTQTPRHKVTEMGQEVTMRCQPILGHNTVFWYRQTMMQGLELLAYFRNRAPLDDSGMPKDRFSAEMPDATLATLKIQPSEPRDSAVYFCASGLALGNTEAFFGQGTRLTVV.